The 25 T cell receptor beta chains below come from one sample, sequenced in a study of T-cell memory formation after mild COVID-19. One entry per CDR3 protein, called by TCRdb with MiXCR from the 5' RACE reads. This sample has roughly 110,000 distinct CDR3 sequences, with approximately 13% found just once. The sequenced sample consisted of PBMCs or a T cell subset sorted from them (not recorded which). The receptor source for this set is an adult woman who had mild COVID-19 (a few samples of this study predate the infection). Cell type and time point are not known.

This clonotype was seen a few times. The chain joins TRBV12-3 or TRBV12-4 to TRBJ2-1, with D perhaps assigned TRBD1 or TRBD2 (5 bases each). The V end was cut by 6 bases, the J end by 0 bases, with 18 bases between. The CDR3 extends over 17 amino acids. The CDR3 is CASRTSGTPSSYNEQFF. Written as DNA, the CDR3 is TGTGCCAGCAGAACTTCCGGGACCCCCAGCTCCTACAATGAGCAGTTCTTC.

This clonotype was seen only a few times. The rearrangement joins TRBV12-3 or TRBV12-4 to TRBJ2-3; the D gene is possibly TRBD2 (5 bases). Trimming shortened V by 3 bases and J by 3 bases, and 16 bases separated the two germline ends. The CDR3 contains 16 residues. The DNA for the CDR3 is TGTGCCAGCAGTTTGAATAGCGCCTCTAGGACAGATACGCAGTATTTT. It is translated as CASSLNSASRTDTQYF.

A few counts support this clonotype. The chain joins TRBV4-1 to TRBJ2-5; D is unclear. This CDR3 spans 15 amino acids. Germline V gene sequence: CDR1 MGHRA, CDR2 YSYEKL. V was shortened by 5 bases and J by 4 bases, with 17 bases between the two germline ends. In nucleotides, the CDR3 is TGCGCCAGCAGCTTGGGCCCAAGGAGTGGAGAGACCCAGTACTTC. It translates to CASSLGPRSGETQYF.

CDR3 nucleotides: TGTGCCAGCAGTTCGTTCTCCTCCTACAATGAGCAGTTCTTC. As protein: CASSSFSSYNEQFF. The chain is built from TRBV27 and TRBJ2-1, with no clear D. Between the trimmed V and J ends, which lost 4 bases and 0 bases, there was a span of 7 bases. Germline V CDR1 and CDR2: MNHEY, SMNVEV (reference sequence). The CDR3 has 14 residues.

Many counts were recorded for this clonotype. V usage is TRBV7-9 and J usage is TRBJ2-7, with TRBD2 matching 9 bases. The V and J ends lost 5 bases and 0 bases, in that order; junction bases with no gene match: 8. CDR3 length: 16 residues. Looked up from germline, CDR1 is SEHNR and CDR2 is FQNEAQ (reference sequence). CDR3 sequence reads: CASSLIISGSSYEQYF. Written as DNA, the CDR3 is TGTGCCAGCAGCCTGATTATTAGCGGGAGCTCCTACGAGCAGTACTTC.

The rearrangement joins TRBV7-9 to TRBJ2-3; 11 nucleotides line up with TRBD2. Unmatched junction bases numbered 12, after V lost 2 bases and J lost 11 bases. Germline V gene lookup returns CDR1 SEHNR and CDR2 FQNEAQ (reference sequence). CDR3 length: 16 amino acids. As DNA, the CDR3 is TGTGCCAGCAGCTTACCCCTAGCGGGGGGCCCGGCTAAGCAGTATTTT. Protein: CASSLPLAGGPAKQYF.

This clonotype was seen at least ten times. This sequence joins TRBV12-3 or TRBV12-4 and TRBJ2-1; possibly TRBD2 for D (6 bases). V lost 1 base and J lost 9, with 13 bases in between. The CDR3 has 14 residues. CDR3 in DNA: TGTGCCAGCAGTTTAGAGGAGGGACCGGGTGAGCAGTTCTTC. Its translation: CASSLEEGPGEQFF.

The chain recombines TRBV5-1 with TRBJ1-2; perhaps TRBD1 as D (5 bases). Germline V gene lookup returns CDR1 SGHRS and CDR2 YFSETQ. V was cut by 0 bases and J by 2 bases, with 17 bases left in between. The CDR3 is 17 amino acids. CDR3 loop: CASSLDIWTTMNYGYTF. CDR3 coding DNA: TGCGCCAGCAGCTTGGATATCTGGACAACCATGAACTATGGCTACACCTTC.

This clonotype was seen only a few times. The rearrangement links TRBV18 to TRBJ1-2; D gene uncertain. This CDR3 is 12 amino acids long. The germline V and J ends were trimmed by 3 bases and 6 bases, with 8 bases remaining between them. CDR1 is KGHSH and CDR2 is LQKENI in the germline V gene. The DNA of the CDR3 is TGTGCCAGCTCACCCGAGTATCATGGCTACACCTTC. The encoded protein is CASSPEYHGYTF.

The V call is TRBV27, the J call TRBJ2-2, with 11 bases aligning to TRBD1. Germline V lookup: CDR1 MNHEY, CDR2 SMNVEV (reference sequence). The CDR3 consists of 15 residues. The V gene end was trimmed by 4 bases and the J gene end by 3 bases; junction bases not matched to a gene: 1. DNA of the CDR3: TGTGCCAGCAGTTCGGACAGGGGGCACACCGGGGAGCTGTTTTTT. Its translation: CASSSDRGHTGELFF.

This rearrangement joins TRBV5-1 to TRBJ2-1; D may be TRBD1 (5 bases). Deletions cut 4 bases from V and 3 bases from J, with 11 bases between. CDR3 length equals 14 residues. Germline CDR1 SGHRS, CDR2 YFSETQ. CDR3 protein: CASSRGADYNEQFF. For the CDR3, the DNA is TGCGCCAGCAGCCGTGGGGCAGACTACAATGAGCAGTTCTTC. The whole variable domain, remainder taken from reference TRBV5-1 and TRBJ2-1, is KAGVTQTPRYLIKTRGQQVTLSCSPISGHRSVSWYQQTPGQGLQFLFEYFSETQRNKGNFPGRFSGRQFSNSRSEMNVSTLELGDSALYLCASSRGADYNEQFFGPGTRLTVL.

This clonotype occurred many times. The rearrangement links TRBV29-1 to TRBJ2-3, with D perhaps TRBD2 (5 bases). The germline V gene encodes CDR1 SQVTM and CDR2 ANQGSEA. Trimming removed 6 bases at V and 0 bases at J, with 13 bases between. The CDR3 is made up of 14 amino acids. CDR3 loop: CSVLLGSSTDTQYF. CDR3 coding DNA: TGCAGCGTCCTACTAGGCTCGAGCACAGATACGCAGTATTTT.

This clonotype has a handful of counts. The J gene is TRBJ2-2, the V gene TRBV30, with D tentatively TRBD1 or TRBD2 (5 bases each). This CDR3 has 11 amino acids. Germline loops: CDR1 GTSNPN, CDR2 SVGIG (reference sequence). V lost 4 bases, J lost 8 bases, and 8 bases lay in between. CDR3 DNA: TGTGCCTGGATGGGGGTGGGGGAGCTGTTTTTT. Translation: CAWMGVGELFF.

This clonotype was counted many times. The chain links TRBV7-6 to TRBJ2-7; 7 bases are a match to TRBD1. V trimming: 1 base; J trimming: 2 bases; junction bases outside the gene matches: 5. The germline V gene encodes CDR1 SGHVS and CDR2 FNYEAQ. CDR3 length: 15 residues. This CDR3 reads CASSLEGQPAYEQYF. CDR3 sequence (DNA): TGTGCCAGCAGCTTAGAGGGACAGCCAGCCTACGAGCAGTACTTC.

The V gene is TRBV29-1, the J gene TRBJ2-1; 9 bases match TRBD2. V shed 4 bases and J 0 bases; nucleotides not matched to a gene: 4. CDR3 length equals 15 residues. Germline CDR1 reads SQVTM; CDR2 reads ANQGSEA. The DNA of the CDR3 is TGCAGCGTTGCTCTAGCGGGGAGCTCCTACAATGAGCAGTTCTTC. Protein product: CSVALAGSSYNEQFF.

The chain combines TRBV4-2 with TRBJ2-1; 7 bases are a match to TRBD2. Germline V lookup: CDR1 LGHNA, CDR2 YNFKEQ. The CDR3 sequence is 18 residues long. Trimming cost V 0 bases and J 4 bases; bases outside gene matches: 12. CDR3 protein: CASSQEGTNGGTYNEQFF. CDR3 DNA sequence: TGTGCCAGCAGCCAAGAGGGTACTAACGGGGGGACGTACAATGAGCAGTTCTTC.

This clonotype was recorded a few times. The J gene is TRBJ2-1, the V gene TRBV30; TRBD2 matches at 7 bases. J gave up 5 bases and V 2 bases, and 12 bases lay outside the gene matches. The CDR3 runs 16 residues. The germline gives CDR1 GTSNPN, CDR2 SVGIG (reference sequence). The CDR3 DNA is TGTGCCTGGAGTCCTTTCTCCGGGAGGTCACACAATGAGCAGTTCTTC. Protein: CAWSPFSGRSHNEQFF.

This sequence joins TRBV5-6 and TRBJ2-7, with D perhaps matching TRBD1 (6 bases). V lost 0 bases to trimming and J lost 4 bases, with 14 bases between them. There are 15 residues in the CDR3. CDR1 is SGHDT, CDR2 YYEEEE, per germline. CDR3 residues: CASSLEKQGEYEQYF. DNA of the CDR3: TGTGCCAGCAGCTTGGAGAAACAGGGAGAGTACGAGCAGTACTTC.

The V gene is TRBV15, the J gene TRBJ2-3; D may be TRBD2 (7 bases). This CDR3 has 14 residues. CDR1 is LNHNV, CDR2 YYDKDF, per germline (reference sequence). V lost 5 bases to trimming and J lost 3 bases, with 12 bases between them. CDR3 sequence reads: CATSGGAGTDTQYF. CDR3 in DNA: TGTGCCACCAGCGGGGGGGCCGGGACAGATACGCAGTATTTT.

This clonotype was counted only a few times. The V gene is TRBV2, the J gene TRBJ2-1; TRBD1 aligns across 7 bases. Germline V CDR1 and CDR2: SNHLY, FYNNEI. The CDR3 runs 13 residues. V dropped 6 bases and J dropped 7; count of bases not matched to a gene: 6. CDR3 loop: CASRAGTVNEQFF. The CDR3 DNA sequence: TGTGCCAGCAGGGCCGGGACAGTTAATGAGCAGTTCTTC.

The chain is built from TRBV3-1 and TRBJ2-1, with 7 bases that match TRBD2. The J segment lost 7 bases and the V segment lost 3 bases, leaving 18 bases of the junction unmatched. The CDR3 runs 18 residues. From germline, CDR1 is LGHDT and CDR2 YNNKEL (reference sequence). This CDR3 is CASSQFLLGTILKNEQFF. CDR3 bases: TGTGCCAGCAGCCAGTTCCTCCTGGGGACTATACTGAAGAATGAGCAGTTCTTC.

CDR3 region: CASSQGPGQRHNEQFF. CDR3 sequence (DNA): TGCGCCAGCAGCCAAGGGCCGGGACAGCGCCACAATGAGCAGTTCTTC. This sequence joins TRBV4-3 and TRBJ2-1, with 7 positions matching TRBD1. CDR1 LGHNA and CDR2 YSLEER come from the germline V gene. The CDR3 runs to 16 residues. V was pared by 1 base and J by 5 bases, with 8 bases of the junction left unmatched.

This clonotype turned up a few times. DNA for the CDR3: TGTGCCAGCAGCACTCCCCCCCGCCCCTCGGGGACAGGGAATAATGAAAAACTGTTTTTT. Amino acids: CASSTPPRPSGTGNNEKLFF. V and J are TRBV7-8 and TRBJ1-4; 9 nucleotides agree with TRBD1. Per the germline V gene, CDR1 is SGHVS and CDR2 is FQNEAQ. Trimming at V came to 5 bases and at J to 4 bases, leaving 20 bases not matched to a gene. The CDR3 contains 20 residues. The whole variable domain, remainder taken from reference TRBV7-8 and TRBJ1-4, is GAGVSQSPRYKVAKRGQDVALRCDPISGHVSLFWYQQALGQGPEFLTYFQNEAQLDKSGLPSDRFFAERPEGSVSTLKIQRTQQEDSAVYLCASSTPPRPSGTGNNEKLFFGSGTQLSVL.

This clonotype was observed a few times. V and J are TRBV9 and TRBJ2-7; TRBD1 matches at 11 bases. The CDR3 length is 17 residues. CDR1 is SGDLS and CDR2 is YYNGEE in the germline V gene. V dropped 3 bases and J dropped 2; count of bases not matched to a gene: 10. This CDR3 reads CASSDRDRGLLTYEQYF. The CDR3 DNA sequence: TGTGCCAGCAGCGATCGGGACAGGGGGTTATTAACCTACGAGCAGTACTTC.

The V call is TRBV2, the J call TRBJ2-3; D tentatively reads TRBD1 or TRBD2 (5 bases each). The germline V gene has CDR1 SNHLY and CDR2 FYNNEI. CDR3 size: 15 residues. V was trimmed by 8 bases and J by 0 bases, leaving 15 bases between them. The CDR3 coding sequence is TGTGCCAGCGCCCATGGGGACCCCAGCACAGATACGCAGTATTTT. Protein: CASAHGDPSTDTQYF. The variable domain in full, completed from reference TRBV2 and TRBJ2-3, reads EPEVTQTPSHQVTQMGQEVILRCVPISNHLYFYWYRQILGQKVEFLVSFYNNEISEKSEIFDDQFSVERPDGSNFTLKIRSTKLEDSAMYFCASAHGDPSTDTQYFGPGTRLTVL.